Each of the 15 T cell receptor beta chains below was sequenced from the same sample in a study of blood T cell dynamics during melanoma immunotherapy. Profiling relied on immunoSEQ multiplex PCR, and the TCRdb table lists in-frame clones only, not all of them. Here the sample spans some 13,000 clones, about 91% being singletons. Time point in this sample: pre-treatment baseline. This sample comprised effector memory CD8+ T cells from blood, obtained from a patient treated with checkpoint blockade. These TCRs come from a human donor with melanoma.

The chain has TRBV6-6 and TRBJ2-7, with D perhaps matching TRBD2 (6 bases). Trimming pared 7 bases from V and 4 bases from J, leaving 14 bases between. Germline V gene lookup returns CDR1 MNHNY and CDR2 SVGAGI (reference sequence). This CDR3 region has 13 residues. The CDR3, as DNA: TGTGCCAGCAATGGCGGGATTGGGTACGAGCAGTACTTC. This codes for CASNGGIGYEQYF.

The V and J genes are TRBV11-2 and TRBJ1-1; 8 nucleotides match TRBD1. The CDR3 spans 15 residues. The V and J ends lost 1 base and 3 bases, in that order; junction bases with no gene match: 4. Germline V gene lookup returns CDR1 SGHAT and CDR2 FQNNGV. This CDR3 reads CASSLGTGYYTEAFF. The CDR3 coding sequence is TGTGCCAGCAGCTTAGGGACAGGGTATTACACTGAAGCTTTCTTT.

V usage is TRBV4-1 and J usage is TRBJ1-3; TRBD1 is a possible D gene (5 bases). The CDR3 consists of 14 residues. Trimming shortened V by 1 base and J by 10 bases, and 14 bases separated the two germline ends. Germline loops: CDR1 MGHRA, CDR2 YSYEKL. CDR3 loop: CASSQVVAGHTIYF. CDR3 DNA: TGCGCCAGCAGCCAAGTGGTTGCAGGGCATACCATATATTTT.

J is TRBJ1-2 and V is TRBV5-8; no clear D gene. CDR1 is SGHTS and CDR2 is YDEGEE in the germline V gene. The CDR3 length is 13 residues. CDR3 coding DNA: TGTGCAATTGCGACGGTAGCTAACTATGGCTACACCTTC. Translating it yields CAIATVANYGYTF.

This clone showed up just once. The rearrangement joins TRBV27 to TRBJ2-1, with D tentatively TRBD1 or TRBD2 (5 bases each). V lost 4 bases, J lost 4 bases, and 14 bases lay in between. Germline-derived CDR1 and CDR2 are MNHEY and SMNVEV (reference sequence). This CDR3 is built from 15 residues. CDR3 residues: CASSSGTTNYNEQFF. In DNA form, the CDR3 reads TGTGCCAGCAGTTCCGGGACCACCAATTACAATGAGCAGTTCTTC.

The chain joins TRBV4-1 to TRBJ2-5; 7 bases map to TRBD1. CDR1 and CDR2 from the germline V gene are MGHRA and YSYEKL. This CDR3 is built from 15 residues. The V gene end was trimmed by 1 base and the J gene end by 11 bases; junction bases not matched to a gene: 13. CDR3 sequence reads: CASSQVGDREFGQYF. The CDR3 DNA reads TGCGCCAGCAGCCAAGTCGGTGACAGGGAATTTGGGCAGTACTTC.

CDR3 DNA: TGTGCCAGCAGCCCACAGGCAACTAATGAAAAACTGTTTTTT. Translating it yields CASSPQATNEKLFF. This rearrangement joins TRBV6-5 to TRBJ1-4; possibly TRBD1 for D (5 bases). The germline V gene encodes CDR1 MNHEY and CDR2 SVGAGI. This CDR3 has 14 amino acids. The germline V and J ends were trimmed by 6 bases and 0 bases, with 8 bases remaining between them.

The chain is built from TRBV29-1 and TRBJ2-7; tentatively, D is TRBD2 (6 bases). Germline lookup yields CDR1 SQVTM and CDR2 ANQGSEA. The CDR3 extends over 13 amino acids. Between the trimmed V and J ends, which lost 5 bases and 0 bases, there was a span of 11 bases. CDR3 sequence (DNA): TGCAGCGTTCTTCCGGGGGACTCCTACGAGCAGTACTTC. This sequence encodes CSVLPGDSYEQYF.

The chain joins TRBV4-3 to TRBJ2-1; unclear D gene. V dropped 0 bases and J dropped 1 base, with 10 bases sitting between them. The CDR3 is made up of 16 amino acids. Germline CDR1 LGHNA, CDR2 YSLEER. Written as DNA, the CDR3 is TGCGCCAGCAGCCAAGAGGGCCTTTCTTCCTACAATGAGCAGTTCTTC. It is translated as CASSQEGLSSYNEQFF.

This chain links TRBV5-1 with TRBJ2-1; no firm D call. Trimming pared 0 bases from V and 3 bases from J, leaving 10 bases between. The CDR3 consists of 15 residues. CDR1 is SGHRS and CDR2 is YFSETQ in the germline V gene. CDR3 residues: CASSLATTVYNEQFF. The CDR3, as DNA: TGCGCCAGCAGCTTGGCGACCACAGTCTACAATGAGCAGTTCTTC.

The CDR3 spells CASSLQGSYEQYF. Written as DNA, the CDR3 is TGCGCCAGCAGTCTTCAGGGGTCCTACGAGCAGTACTTC. The gene calls are TRBV4-1 and TRBJ2-7; D may be TRBD1 (6 bases). Germline V gives CDR1 MGHRA, CDR2 YSYEKL. The ends were cut back, 6 bases at V and 1 base at J, with 10 bases in the middle. The CDR3 is 13 amino acids.

This clone was seen a single time. This rearrangement joins TRBV5-1 to TRBJ1-1, with 7 bases identical to TRBD1. Germline V gene sequence: CDR1 SGHRS, CDR2 YFSETQ. The J segment lost 6 bases and the V segment lost 4 bases, leaving 9 bases of the junction unmatched. CDR3 length: 14 amino acids. The CDR3 protein is CASSPRGGGAEAFF. CDR3 DNA: TGCGCCAGCAGCCCCAGGGGGGGCGGTGCTGAAGCTTTCTTT.

V gene TRBV9 combines with J gene TRBJ2-1, with D possibly being TRBD2 (7 bases). V was pared by 3 bases and J by 7 bases, with 11 bases between. CDR3 length: 13 amino acids. Per germline, CDR1 SGDLS and CDR2 YYNGEE. CDR3 in amino acids: CASSDRGANEQFF. DNA of the CDR3: TGTGCCAGCAGCGACCGGGGGGCAAATGAGCAGTTCTTC.

CDR3 protein: CASSQGREGRDEQFF. For the CDR3, the DNA is TGCGCCAGCAGCCAGGGGCGGGAGGGCCGGGATGAGCAGTTCTTC. The chain has TRBV4-3 and TRBJ2-1; TRBD2 aligns across 9 bases. V lost 3 bases to trimming and J lost 8 bases; unmatched junction nucleotides: 8. The CDR3 covers 15 residues. CDR1 and CDR2 (germline): LGHNA, YSLEER.

The chain combines TRBV29-1 with TRBJ2-5; D gene ambiguous. CDR1 and CDR2 from the germline V gene are SQVTM and ANQGSEA. V shed 0 bases and J shed 2 bases, with 4 bases lying between them. CDR3 size: 12 residues. The CDR3 region is CSVEDRQETQYF. The CDR3 DNA reads TGCAGCGTTGAAGACAGGCAAGAGACCCAGTACTTC.